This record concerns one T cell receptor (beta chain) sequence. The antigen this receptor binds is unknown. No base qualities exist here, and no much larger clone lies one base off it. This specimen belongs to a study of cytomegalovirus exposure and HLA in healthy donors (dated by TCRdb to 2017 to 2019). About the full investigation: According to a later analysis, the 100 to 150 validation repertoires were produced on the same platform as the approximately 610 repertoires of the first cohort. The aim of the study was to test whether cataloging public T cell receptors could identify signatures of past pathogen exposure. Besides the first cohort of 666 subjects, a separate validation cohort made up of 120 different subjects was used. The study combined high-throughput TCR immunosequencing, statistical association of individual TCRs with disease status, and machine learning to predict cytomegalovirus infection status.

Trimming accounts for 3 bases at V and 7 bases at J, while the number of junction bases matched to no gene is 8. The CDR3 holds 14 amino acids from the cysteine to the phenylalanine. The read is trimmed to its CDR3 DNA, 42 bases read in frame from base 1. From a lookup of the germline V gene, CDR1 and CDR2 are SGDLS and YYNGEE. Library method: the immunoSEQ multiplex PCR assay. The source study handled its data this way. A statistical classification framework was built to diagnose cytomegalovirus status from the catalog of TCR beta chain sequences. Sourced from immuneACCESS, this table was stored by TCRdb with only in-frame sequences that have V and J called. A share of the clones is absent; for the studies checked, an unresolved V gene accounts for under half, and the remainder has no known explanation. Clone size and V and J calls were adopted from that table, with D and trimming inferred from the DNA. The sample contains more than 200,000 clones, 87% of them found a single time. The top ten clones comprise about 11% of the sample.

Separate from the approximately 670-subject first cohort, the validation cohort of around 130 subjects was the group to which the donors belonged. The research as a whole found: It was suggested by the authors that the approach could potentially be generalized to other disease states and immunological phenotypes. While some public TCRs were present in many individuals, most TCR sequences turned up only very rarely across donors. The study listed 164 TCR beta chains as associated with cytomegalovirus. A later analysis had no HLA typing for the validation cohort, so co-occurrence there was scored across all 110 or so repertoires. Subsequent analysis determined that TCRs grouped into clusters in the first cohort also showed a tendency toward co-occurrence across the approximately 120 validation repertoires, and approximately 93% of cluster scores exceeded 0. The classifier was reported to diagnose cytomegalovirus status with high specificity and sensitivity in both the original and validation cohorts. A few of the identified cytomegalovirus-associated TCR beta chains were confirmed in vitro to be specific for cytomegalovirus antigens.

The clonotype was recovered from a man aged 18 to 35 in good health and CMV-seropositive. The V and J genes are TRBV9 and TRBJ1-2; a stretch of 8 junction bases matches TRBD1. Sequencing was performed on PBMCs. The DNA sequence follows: TGTGCCAGCAGCGGTGACAGGGGATTAACTGGCTACACCTTC. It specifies CASSGDRGLTGYTF. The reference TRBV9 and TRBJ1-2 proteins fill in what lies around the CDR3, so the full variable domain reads DSGVTQTPKHLITATGQRVTLRCSPRSGDLSVYWYQQSLDQGLQFLIQYYNGEERAKGNILERFSAQQFPDLHSELNLSSLELGDSALYFCASSGDRGLTGYTFGSGTRLTVV.